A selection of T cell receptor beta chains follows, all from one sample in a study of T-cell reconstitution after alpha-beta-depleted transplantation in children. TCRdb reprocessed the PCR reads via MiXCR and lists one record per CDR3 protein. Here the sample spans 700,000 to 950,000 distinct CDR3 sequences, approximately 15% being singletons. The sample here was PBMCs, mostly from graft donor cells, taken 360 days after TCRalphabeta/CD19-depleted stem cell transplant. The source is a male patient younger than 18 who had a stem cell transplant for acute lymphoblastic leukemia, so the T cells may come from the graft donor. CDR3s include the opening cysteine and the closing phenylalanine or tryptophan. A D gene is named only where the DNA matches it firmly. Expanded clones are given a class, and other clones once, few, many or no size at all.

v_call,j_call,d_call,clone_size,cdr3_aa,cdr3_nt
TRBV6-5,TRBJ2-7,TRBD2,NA,CASVLGGSFDEQYF,TGTGCCAGCGTTTTGGGCGGGAGCTTCGACGAGCAGTACTTC
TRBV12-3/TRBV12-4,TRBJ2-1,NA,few,CASSFLLEYEQFF,TGTGCCAGCAGTTTCCTACTAGAGTATGAGCAGTTCTTC
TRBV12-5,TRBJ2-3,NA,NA,CASGLVLPSVRDTQYF,TGTGCTAGTGGTTTGGTACTGCCTAGCGTAAGAGATACGCAGTATTTT
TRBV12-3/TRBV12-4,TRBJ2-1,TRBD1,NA,CASSFLQGVYNEQFF,TGTGCCAGCAGTTTCCTTCAGGGGGTCTACAATGAGCAGTTCTTC
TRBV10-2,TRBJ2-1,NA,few,CASSEPYLSYNEQFF,TGCGCCAGCAGTGAGCCCTACCTCTCCTACAATGAGCAGTTCTTC
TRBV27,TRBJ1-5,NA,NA,CASSLLGDVSNQPQHF,TGTGCCAGCAGTTTACTGGGTGACGTTAGCAATCAGCCCCAGCATTTT
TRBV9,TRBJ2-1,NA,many,CASSEHNEQFF,TGTGCCAGCAGCGAGCACAATGAGCAGTTCTTC
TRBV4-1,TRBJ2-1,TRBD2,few,CASSQMGLAGGRNEQFF,TGCGCCAGCAGCCAAATGGGACTAGCGGGAGGACGGAATGAGCAGTTCTTC
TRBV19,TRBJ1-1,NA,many,CASSMWGGGTEAFF,TGTGCCAGTAGTATGTGGGGAGGTGGCACTGAAGCTTTCTTT
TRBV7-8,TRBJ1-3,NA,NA,CASSIARVGGNTIYF,TGTGCCAGCAGCATAGCCAGGGTTGGAGGAAACACCATATATTTT
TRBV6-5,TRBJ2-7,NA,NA,CASSYSRLLYEQYF,TGTGCCAGCAGTTACTCGAGACTTTTATACGAGCAGTACTTC
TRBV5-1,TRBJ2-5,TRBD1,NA,CASSLSVQGARETQYF,TGCGCCAGCAGCTTGTCAGTACAGGGGGCGCGGGAGACCCAGTACTTC
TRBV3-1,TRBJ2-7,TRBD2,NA,CATSHGLAGAYEQYF,TGTGCCACCAGCCACGGGCTAGCGGGAGCGTACGAGCAGTACTTC
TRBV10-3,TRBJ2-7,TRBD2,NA,CAISKYFGTSASSYEQYF,TGTGCCATCAGTAAGTACTTCGGGACTAGCGCGTCAAGCTACGAGCAGTACTTC
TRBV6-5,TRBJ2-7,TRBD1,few,CASRPFGQGRVYEQYF,TGTGCCAGCAGACCATTCGGACAGGGTAGGGTCTACGAGCAGTACTTC
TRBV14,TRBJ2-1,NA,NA,CASSQRERQLSSYNEQFF,TGTGCCAGCAGCCAAAGAGAGAGGCAGTTGAGCTCCTACAATGAGCAGTTCTTC
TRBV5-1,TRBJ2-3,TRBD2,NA,CASSSTSGRRRTDTQYF,TGCGCCAGCAGCTCGACTAGCGGGAGAAGGAGAACAGATACGCAGTATTTT
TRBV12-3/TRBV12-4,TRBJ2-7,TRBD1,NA,CASSVWTGVNEQYF,TGTGCCAGCAGTGTCTGGACAGGGGTGAACGAGCAGTACTTC
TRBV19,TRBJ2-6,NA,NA,CASLTQASGANVLTF,TGTGCCAGCTTGACCCAGGCCTCTGGGGCCAACGTCCTGACTTTC
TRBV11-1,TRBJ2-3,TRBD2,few,CASSAIITSGRAEDTQYF,TGTGCCAGCAGCGCAATAATTACTAGCGGGAGGGCCGAAGATACGCAGTATTTT
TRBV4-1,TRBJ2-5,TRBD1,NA,CASSHLTGEETQYF,TGCGCCAGCAGCCACCTGACAGGGGAGGAGACCCAGTACTTC
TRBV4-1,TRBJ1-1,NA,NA,CATGPGVTVAPMNTEAFF,TGCGCCACTGGCCCAGGGGTTACCGTCGCCCCGATGAACACTGAAGCTTTCTTT
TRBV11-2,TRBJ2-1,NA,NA,CASSLWGFSYNEQFF,TGTGCCAGCAGCTTATGGGGGTTCTCCTACAATGAGCAGTTCTTC
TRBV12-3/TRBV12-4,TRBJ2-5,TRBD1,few,CASSISGGRQETQYF,TGTGCCAGCAGTATATCAGGGGGCCGACAAGAGACCCAGTACTTC
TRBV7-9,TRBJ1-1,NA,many,CASSLMGGNTEAFF,TGTGCCAGCAGCTTAATGGGGGGGAACACTGAAGCTTTCTTT
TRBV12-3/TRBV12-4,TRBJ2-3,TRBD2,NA,CASNRGGTQYF,TGTGCCAGCAATCGGGGGGGTACGCAGTATTTT
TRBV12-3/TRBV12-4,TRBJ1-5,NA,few,CASSVASQPQHF,TGTGCCAGCAGTGTGGCCTCACAGCCCCAGCATTTT
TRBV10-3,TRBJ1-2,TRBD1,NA,CAISPPGRDRAIYGYTF,TGTGCCATCAGTCCCCCCGGCAGGGACAGGGCAATCTATGGCTACACCTTC
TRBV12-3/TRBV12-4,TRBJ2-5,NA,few,CASTMGPHLVETQYF,TGTGCCAGCACCATGGGTCCGCACCTGGTCGAGACCCAGTACTTC
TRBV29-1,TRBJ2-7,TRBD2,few,CSGRGAGPSYEQYF,TGCAGCGGGCGGGGAGCGGGACCCTCCTACGAGCAGTACTTC
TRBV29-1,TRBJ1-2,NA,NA,CSVDNYGYTF,TGCAGCGTTGATAACTATGGCTACACCTTC
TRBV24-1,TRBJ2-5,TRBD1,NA,CATRPPGQGEVEETQYF,TGTGCCACCAGACCCCCAGGACAGGGAGAGGTAGAGGAGACCCAGTACTTC
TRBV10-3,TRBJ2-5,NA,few,CAIKKGGAGETQYF,TGTGCCATCAAAAAGGGGGGCGCGGGAGAGACCCAGTACTTC
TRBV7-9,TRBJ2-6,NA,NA,CASSLVPRGANVLTF,TGTGCCAGCAGCTTAGTCCCCCGTGGGGCCAACGTCCTGACTTTC
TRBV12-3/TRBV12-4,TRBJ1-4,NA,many,CASSFRGQRKKLFF,TGTGCCAGCAGTTTTCGGGGGCAGAGGAAAAAACTGTTTTTT
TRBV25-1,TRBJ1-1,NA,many,CASSESGEATEAFF,TGTGCCAGCAGTGAATCAGGCGAGGCGACTGAAGCTTTCTTT
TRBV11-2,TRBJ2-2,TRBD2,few,CASSSKPRPWEGGTGELFF,TGTGCCAGCAGCTCTAAGCCCCGGCCTTGGGAGGGTGGGACCGGGGAGCTGTTTTTT
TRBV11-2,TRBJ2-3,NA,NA,CASSPIRRVAPRFTQYF,TGTGCCAGCAGCCCGATCAGGAGGGTAGCCCCACGCTTTACGCAGTATTTT
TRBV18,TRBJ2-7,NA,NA,CASSPLPGDYEQYF,TGTGCCAGCTCACCGCTCCCAGGGGACTACGAGCAGTACTTC
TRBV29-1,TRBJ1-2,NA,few,CSVGTAVNYGYTF,TGCAGCGTTGGGACAGCCGTTAACTATGGCTACACCTTC
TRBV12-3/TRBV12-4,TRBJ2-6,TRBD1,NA,CASSYHATGSGANVLTF,TGTGCCAGCAGTTACCACGCGACAGGGAGTGGGGCCAACGTCCTGACTTTC
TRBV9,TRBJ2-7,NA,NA,CASSVGQGFGEQYF,TGTGCCAGCAGCGTAGGGCAGGGCTTCGGCGAGCAGTACTTC
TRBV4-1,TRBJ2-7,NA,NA,CASRGLGSLRGPSYEQYF,TGCGCCAGCAGGGGATTGGGGTCGTTGAGAGGCCCTTCCTACGAGCAGTACTTC
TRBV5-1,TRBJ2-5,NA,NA,CASSLVRGLMETQYF,TGCGCCAGCAGCTTGGTCAGGGGACTAATGGAGACCCAGTACTTC
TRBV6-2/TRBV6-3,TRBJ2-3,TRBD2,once,CASSYRTVGLAGGPPNLDTQYF,TGTGCCAGCAGTTATAGAACGGTCGGACTAGCGGGAGGCCCCCCCAATTTGGATACGCAGTATTTT
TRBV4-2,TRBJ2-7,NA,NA,CASSQEFSSPYEQYF,TGTGCCAGCAGCCAAGAATTCTCATCCCCCTACGAGCAGTACTTC
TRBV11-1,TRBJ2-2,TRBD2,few,CASSPGTSGRTNTGELFF,TGTGCCAGCAGCCCCGGGACTAGCGGGAGGACGAACACCGGGGAGCTGTTTTTT
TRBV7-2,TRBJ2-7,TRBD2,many,CASSSPGLATYEQYF,TGTGCCAGCAGCTCCCCGGGACTAGCGACCTACGAGCAGTACTTC
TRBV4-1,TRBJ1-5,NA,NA,CASRQVGAMNQPQHF,TGCGCCAGCAGACAAGTAGGGGCCATGAATCAGCCCCAGCATTTT
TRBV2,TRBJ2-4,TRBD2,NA,CTSSPGLAGVAKNIQYF,TGTACCAGCAGCCCCGGACTAGCGGGTGTGGCCAAAAACATTCAGTACTTC